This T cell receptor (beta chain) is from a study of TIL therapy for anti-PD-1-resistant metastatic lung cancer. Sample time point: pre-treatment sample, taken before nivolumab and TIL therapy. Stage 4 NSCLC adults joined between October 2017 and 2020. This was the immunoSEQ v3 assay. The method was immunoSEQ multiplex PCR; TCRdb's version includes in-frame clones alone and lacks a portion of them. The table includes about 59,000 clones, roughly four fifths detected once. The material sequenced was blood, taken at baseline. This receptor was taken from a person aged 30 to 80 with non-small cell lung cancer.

The CDR3 nucleotides read TGTGCCAGCAGCTTAGATGACCCGGTACCCTACGAGCAGTACTTC. This codes for CASSLDDPVPYEQYF. The genes are TRBV7-2 and TRBJ2-7; D remains unclear. V lost 1 base, J lost 2 bases, and 12 bases lay in between. Germline-derived CDR1 and CDR2 are SGHTA and FQGNSA. This CDR3 has 15 amino acids.